This T cell receptor beta chain came from a study of blood T cell repertoires in COVID-19. Study at large: Sample material is recorded as cDNA or gDNA derived from T cells, B-cell-depleted T cells, or PBMCs.

Profiling relied on immunoSEQ multiplex PCR, and the TCRdb table lists in-frame clones only, not all of them. The sample shows 70,000 to 95,000 clones, around 92% of them seen only once. V lost 6 bases, J lost 5 bases, and 6 bases stayed unmatched. The CDR3 runs to 16 residues. Germline loops: CDR1 SNHLY, CDR2 FYNNEI. The chain combines TRBV2 with TRBJ2-1; TRBD2 matches at 14 bases. Specimen: peripheral blood. The clonotype comes from a woman aged 55 to 70 with active COVID-19. The CDR3 DNA follows: TGTGCCAGCAGAATAAGGACTAGCGGGAGGAACAATGAGCAGTTCTTC. This gives the protein CASRIRTSGRNNEQFF.